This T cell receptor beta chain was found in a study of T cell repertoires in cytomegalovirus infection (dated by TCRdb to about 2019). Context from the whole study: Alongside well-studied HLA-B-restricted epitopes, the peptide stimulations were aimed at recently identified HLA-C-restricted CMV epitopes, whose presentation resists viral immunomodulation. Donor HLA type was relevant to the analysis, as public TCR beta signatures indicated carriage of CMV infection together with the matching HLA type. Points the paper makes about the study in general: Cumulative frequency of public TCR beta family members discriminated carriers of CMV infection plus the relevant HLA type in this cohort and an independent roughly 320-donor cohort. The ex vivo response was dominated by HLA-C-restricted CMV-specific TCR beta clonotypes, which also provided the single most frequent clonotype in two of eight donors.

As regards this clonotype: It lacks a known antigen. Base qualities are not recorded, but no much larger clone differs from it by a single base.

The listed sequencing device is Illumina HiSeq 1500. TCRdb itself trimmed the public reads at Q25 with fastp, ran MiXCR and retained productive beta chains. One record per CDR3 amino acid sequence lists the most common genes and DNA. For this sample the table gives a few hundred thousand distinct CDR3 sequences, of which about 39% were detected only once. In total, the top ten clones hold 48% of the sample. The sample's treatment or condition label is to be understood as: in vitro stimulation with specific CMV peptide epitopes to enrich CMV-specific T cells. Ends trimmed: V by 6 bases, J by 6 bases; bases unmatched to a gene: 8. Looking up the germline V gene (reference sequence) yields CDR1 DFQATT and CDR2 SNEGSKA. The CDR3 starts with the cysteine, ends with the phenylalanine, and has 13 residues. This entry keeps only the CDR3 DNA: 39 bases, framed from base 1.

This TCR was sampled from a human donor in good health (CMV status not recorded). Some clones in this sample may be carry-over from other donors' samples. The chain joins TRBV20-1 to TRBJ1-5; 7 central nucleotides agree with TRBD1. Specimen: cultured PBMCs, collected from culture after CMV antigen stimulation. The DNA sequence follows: TGCAGTGCCCCCGACAGGGTGGGTCAGCCCCAGCATTTT. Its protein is CSAPDRVGQPQHF.